This T cell receptor beta chain was obtained from a study of cytomegalovirus exposure and HLA in healthy donors (TCRdb year 2017). Regarding the research as a whole: The 500 to 700 repertoires of the first cohort and the 95 to 150 validation repertoires were produced on the same platform, according to a later analysis. The study aimed to test whether signatures of past pathogen exposure could be identified by cataloging public T cell receptors. Besides the first cohort of around 670 subjects, a separate validation cohort made up of 120 different subjects was used. High-throughput TCR immunosequencing, statistical association of individual TCRs with disease status, and machine learning were combined to predict cytomegalovirus infection status. Paper-wide results and their limitations: In vitro tests confirmed that a few of the cytomegalovirus-associated TCR beta chains recognize cytomegalovirus antigens. Most TCR sequences were observed very rarely across donors, whereas some public TCRs were present in many individuals. A later analysis had no HLA typing for the validation cohort, so co-occurrence there was scored across all 130 or so repertoires. A later analysis found that TCRs clustered in the first cohort also tended to co-occur in the approximately 120 validation repertoires, with just under 95% of cluster scores above 0. In both the original and validation cohorts, the classifier was reported to diagnose cytomegalovirus status with high specificity and sensitivity. The authors suggested that the approach could potentially be generalized to other disease states and immunological phenotypes. A total of 150 or so TCR beta chains were listed by the study as associated with cytomegalovirus.

The CDR3 contains 15 residues, cysteine and phenylalanine counted. Only the CDR3 portion is preserved as DNA: 45 bases, with reading frame beginning at the first base. Ends trimmed: V by 4 bases, J by 4 bases; bases unmatched to a gene: 10. Sequences GTSNPN (CDR1) and SVGIG (CDR2) are obtained from the germline V gene (reference sequence). The donors belonged to the validation cohort of under 150 subjects, which was separate from the approximately 700-subject first cohort. The library was built by means of the immunoSEQ multiplex PCR assay. Regarding the original processing steps: A statistical classification framework was built to diagnose cytomegalovirus status from the catalog of TCR beta chain sequences. Drawn from immuneACCESS, this table holds only the in-frame rearrangements with V and J called that TCRdb kept. Clones are partly lost; checked studies trace under half to an unresolved V gene and leave the rest unexplained. For V, J and clone size, that table is used; D and trimming come from the DNA. This sample has 150,000 to 200,000 clones in its table, and around 85% of those were observed once. Clones ranked in the top ten supply around 6% of the sample.

Concerning this clone itself: The clone's antigen remains unknown. No much larger clonotype is one base removed from it; base qualities were not supplied.

The TCR was taken from a woman in her twenties or thirties in good health and CMV-seronegative. The sample consisted of PBMCs. The V and J segments used are TRBV30 and TRBJ1-3, and 7 junctional nucleotides match TRBD1. The CDR3 protein is CAWKRGPVSGNTIYF. Read as DNA, the sequence is TGTGCCTGGAAAAGGGGGCCCGTTTCAGGAAACACCATATATTTT.